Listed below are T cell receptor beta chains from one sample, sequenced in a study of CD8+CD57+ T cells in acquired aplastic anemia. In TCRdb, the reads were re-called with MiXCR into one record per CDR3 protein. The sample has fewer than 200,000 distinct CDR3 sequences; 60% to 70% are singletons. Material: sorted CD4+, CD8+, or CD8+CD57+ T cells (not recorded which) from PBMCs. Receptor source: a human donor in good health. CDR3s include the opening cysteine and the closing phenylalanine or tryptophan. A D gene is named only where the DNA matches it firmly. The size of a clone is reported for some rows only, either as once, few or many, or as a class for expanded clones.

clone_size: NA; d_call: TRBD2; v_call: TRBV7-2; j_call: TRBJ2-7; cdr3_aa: CASSQDLAGGLEQYF; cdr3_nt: TGTGCCAGCAGCCAAGATCTAGCGGGGGGGCTCGAGCAGTACTTC
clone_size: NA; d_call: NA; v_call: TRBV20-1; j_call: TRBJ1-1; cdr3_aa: CSARSQGGTEAFF; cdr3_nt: TGCAGTGCTAGGTCCCAGGGAGGCACTGAAGCTTTCTTT
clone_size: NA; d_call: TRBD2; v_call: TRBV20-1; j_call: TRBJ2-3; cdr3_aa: CSARGRGLAGPDTQYF; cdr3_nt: TGCAGTGCTAGAGGACGAGGACTAGCGGGTCCGGATACGCAGTATTTT
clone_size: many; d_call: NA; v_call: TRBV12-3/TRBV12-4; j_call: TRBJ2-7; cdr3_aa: CASSPLSGSSYEQYF; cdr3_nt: TGTGCCAGCAGTCCTCTTTCGGGGAGCTCCTACGAGCAGTACTTC
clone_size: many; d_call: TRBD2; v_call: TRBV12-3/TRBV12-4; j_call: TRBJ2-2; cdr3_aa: CASRFRGGGSGELFF; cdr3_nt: TGTGCCAGCAGATTTCGCGGGGGGGGGTCTGGGGAGCTGTTTTTT
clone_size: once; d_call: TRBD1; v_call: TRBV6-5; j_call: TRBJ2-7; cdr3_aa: CASSLRQGTYEQYF; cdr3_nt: TGTGCCAGCAGTCTAAGACAGGGGACCTACGAGCAGTACTTC
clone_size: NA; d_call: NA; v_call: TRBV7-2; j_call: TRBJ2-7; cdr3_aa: CASSLVGVVGYEQYF; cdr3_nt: TGTGCCAGCAGCTTAGTGGGGGTGGTAGGTTACGAGCAGTACTTC
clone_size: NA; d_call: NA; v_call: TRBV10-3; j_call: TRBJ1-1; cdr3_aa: CAIQGTNTEAFF; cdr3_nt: TGTGCCATCCAGGGAACGAACACTGAAGCTTTCTTT
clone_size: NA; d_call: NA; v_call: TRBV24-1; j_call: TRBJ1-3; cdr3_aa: CATSDSNLSGNTIYF; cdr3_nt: TGTGCCACCAGTGATTCGAACCTCTCTGGAAACACCATATATTTT
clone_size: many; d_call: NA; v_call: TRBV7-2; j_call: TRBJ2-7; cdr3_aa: CASRLTYEQYF; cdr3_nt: TGTGCCAGCAGGTTAACCTACGAGCAGTACTTC
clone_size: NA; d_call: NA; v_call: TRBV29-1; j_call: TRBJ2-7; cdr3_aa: CGAGAGFGSYEQYF; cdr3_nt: TGCGGCGCTGGGGCAGGGTTCGGGAGCTACGAGCAATACTTC
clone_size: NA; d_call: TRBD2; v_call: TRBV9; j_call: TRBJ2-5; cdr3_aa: CASSVAGGIQETQYF; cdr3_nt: TGTGCCAGCAGCGTAGCGGGGGGAATCCAAGAGACCCAGTACTTC
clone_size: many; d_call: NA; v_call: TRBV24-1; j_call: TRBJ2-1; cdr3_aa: CATSRGVGAYNEQFF; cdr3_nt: TGTGCCACCAGCCGTGGGGTGGGAGCCTACAATGAGCAGTTCTTC
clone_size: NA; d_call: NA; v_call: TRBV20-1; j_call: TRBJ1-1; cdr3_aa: CSANEGLTNTEAFF; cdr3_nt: TGCAGTGCGAACGAGGGACTCACGAACACTGAAGCTTTCTTT
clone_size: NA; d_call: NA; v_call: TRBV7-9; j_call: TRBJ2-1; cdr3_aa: CASSSSGIYNEQFF; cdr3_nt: TGTGCCAGCAGCTCCTCAGGGATTTACAATGAGCAGTTCTTC
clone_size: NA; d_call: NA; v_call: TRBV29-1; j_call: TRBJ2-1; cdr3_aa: CSVHGNEQFF; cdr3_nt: TGCAGCGTTCACGGTAATGAGCAGTTCTTC
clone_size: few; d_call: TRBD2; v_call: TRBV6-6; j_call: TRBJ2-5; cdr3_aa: CASSYSLAGEVETQYF; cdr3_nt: TGTGCCAGCAGTTACTCGCTAGCGGGAGAGGTTGAGACCCAGTACTTC
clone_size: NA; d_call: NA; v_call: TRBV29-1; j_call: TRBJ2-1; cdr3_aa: CSTGSGIRFF; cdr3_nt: TGCAGCACCGGGTCGGGGATACGGTTCTTC
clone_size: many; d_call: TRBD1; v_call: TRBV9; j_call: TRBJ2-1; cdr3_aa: CASSPSGRGRNEQFF; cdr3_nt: TGTGCCAGCAGCCCCTCCGGCAGGGGGCGCAATGAGCAGTTCTTC
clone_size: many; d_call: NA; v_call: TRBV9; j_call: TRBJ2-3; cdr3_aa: CASSPEGSGTDTQYF; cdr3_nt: TGTGCCAGCAGCCCCGAGGGTAGCGGCACAGATACGCAGTATTTT
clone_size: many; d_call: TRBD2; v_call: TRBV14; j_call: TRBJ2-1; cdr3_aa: CASSQETSGMDEQFF; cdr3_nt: TGTGCCAGCAGCCAAGAGACTAGCGGGATGGATGAGCAGTTCTTC
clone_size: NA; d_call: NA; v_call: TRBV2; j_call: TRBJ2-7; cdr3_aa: CASRWAGTDYEQYF; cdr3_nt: TGTGCCAGCAGGTGGGCCGGGACGGACTACGAGCAGTACTTC
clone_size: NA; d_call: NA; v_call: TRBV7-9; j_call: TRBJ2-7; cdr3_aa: CASSSPGEQYF; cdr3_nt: TGTGCCAGCAGCTCTCCCGGCGAGCAGTACTTC
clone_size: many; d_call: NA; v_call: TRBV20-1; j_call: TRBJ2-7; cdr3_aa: CSARDLDNLGNEQYF; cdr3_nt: TGCAGTGCTAGAGATCTAGATAACCTTGGGAACGAGCAGTACTTC
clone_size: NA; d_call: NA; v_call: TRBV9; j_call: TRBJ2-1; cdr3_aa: CASSVASVNEQFF; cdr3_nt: TGTGCCAGCAGCGTAGCTTCGGTTAATGAGCAGTTCTTC
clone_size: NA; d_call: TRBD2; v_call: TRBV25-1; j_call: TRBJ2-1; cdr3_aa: CASSDSGGTYNEQFF; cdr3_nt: TGTGCCAGCAGTGACTCGGGGGGGACCTACAATGAGCAGTTCTTC
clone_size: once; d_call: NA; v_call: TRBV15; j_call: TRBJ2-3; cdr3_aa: CATSLVGGPTDTQYF; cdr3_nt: TGTGCCACCAGCCTAGTGGGGGGGCCCACAGATACGCAGTATTTT
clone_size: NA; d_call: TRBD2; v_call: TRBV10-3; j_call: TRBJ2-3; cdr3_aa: CAISRMVAGGDTQYF; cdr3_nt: TGTGCCATCAGTAGGATGGTAGCGGGAGGGGATACGCAGTATTTT
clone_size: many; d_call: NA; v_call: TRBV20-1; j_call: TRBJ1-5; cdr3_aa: CSARDRQENSNQPQHF; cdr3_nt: TGCAGTGCTAGAGACCGACAGGAAAATAGCAATCAGCCCCAGCATTTT
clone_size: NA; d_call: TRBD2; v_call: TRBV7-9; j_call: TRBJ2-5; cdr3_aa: CASSYGIAGGRETQYF; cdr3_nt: TGTGCCAGCAGCTACGGGATAGCGGGGGGCCGAGAGACCCAGTACTTC
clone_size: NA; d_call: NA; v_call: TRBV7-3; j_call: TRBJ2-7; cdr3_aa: CASSLPPAVRAYEQYF; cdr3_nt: TGTGCCAGCAGCTTACCGCCTGCGGTCCGAGCCTACGAGCAGTACTTC
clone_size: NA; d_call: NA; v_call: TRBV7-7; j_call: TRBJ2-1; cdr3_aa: CASSAGTFNEQFF; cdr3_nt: TGTGCCAGCAGCGCGGGGACTTTCAATGAGCAGTTCTTC
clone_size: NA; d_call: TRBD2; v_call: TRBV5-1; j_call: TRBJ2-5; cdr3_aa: CASSSTAGGGETQYF; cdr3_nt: TGCGCCAGCAGCTCTACAGCGGGGGGTGGTGAGACCCAGTACTTC
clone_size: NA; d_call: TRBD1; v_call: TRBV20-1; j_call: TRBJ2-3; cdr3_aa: CSGTGAGVDTQYF; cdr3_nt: TGCAGTGGGACAGGGGCGGGAGTAGATACGCAGTATTTT
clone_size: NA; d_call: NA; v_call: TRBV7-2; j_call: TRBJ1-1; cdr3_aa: CASSPTKGTEAFF; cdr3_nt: TGTGCCAGCAGCCCGACGAAGGGAACTGAAGCTTTCTTT
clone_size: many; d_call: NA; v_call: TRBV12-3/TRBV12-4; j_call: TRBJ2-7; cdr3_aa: CASSLGTSFSGEQYF; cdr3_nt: TGTGCCAGCAGTTTAGGAACTAGCTTCTCTGGGGAGCAGTACTTC
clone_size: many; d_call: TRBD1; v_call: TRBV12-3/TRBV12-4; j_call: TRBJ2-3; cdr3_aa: CASSPDRDTDTQYF; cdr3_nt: TGTGCCAGCAGCCCCGACAGGGATACAGATACGCAGTATTTT
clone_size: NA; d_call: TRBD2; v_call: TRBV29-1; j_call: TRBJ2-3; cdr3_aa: CSVASGGGVDTQYF; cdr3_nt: TGCAGCGTGGCCAGCGGGGGAGGAGTAGATACGCAGTATTTT
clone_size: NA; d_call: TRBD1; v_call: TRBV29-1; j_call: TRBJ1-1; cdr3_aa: CSVEDRQGEMNTEAFF; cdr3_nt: TGCAGCGTTGAAGATAGGCAGGGGGAGATGAACACTGAAGCTTTCTTT
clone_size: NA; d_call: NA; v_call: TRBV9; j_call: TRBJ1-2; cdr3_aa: CASSVGQGRGYGYTF; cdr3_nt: TGTGCCAGCAGCGTAGGGCAGGGGAGGGGCTATGGCTACACCTTC